This T cell receptor beta chain was observed in a study of blood T cells in healthy people across ages. CDR1 is MGHDK and CDR2 is SYGVNS in the germline V gene. This CDR3 comprises 14 residues. The V end lost 6 bases, the J end lost 1 base, and 10 bases lay between the germline ends. Study results and limitations: Naive T cell percentage showed a strong correlation with TCR beta diversity.

Then a second PCR, running about 7 to 11 cycles, was carried out with a sample-barcoded 5' primer and a J-beta primer mix. TCRdb redid the calling of the 5' RACE reads with MiXCR, one entry per CDR3 protein. The profile shows approximately 800,000 distinct CDR3 sequences, 58% of them singletons. This clonotype was recorded a few times. Its specificity is not known. The source of this sequence is a man aged 30 to 39 in good health. The sequenced material came from blood. V is TRBV25-1 and J is TRBJ1-5; possible D gene TRBD1, 6 bases. This CDR3 reads CASSNTGSNQPQHF. CDR3 bases: TGTGCCAGCAGCAACACAGGGAGCAATCAGCCCCAGCATTTT.